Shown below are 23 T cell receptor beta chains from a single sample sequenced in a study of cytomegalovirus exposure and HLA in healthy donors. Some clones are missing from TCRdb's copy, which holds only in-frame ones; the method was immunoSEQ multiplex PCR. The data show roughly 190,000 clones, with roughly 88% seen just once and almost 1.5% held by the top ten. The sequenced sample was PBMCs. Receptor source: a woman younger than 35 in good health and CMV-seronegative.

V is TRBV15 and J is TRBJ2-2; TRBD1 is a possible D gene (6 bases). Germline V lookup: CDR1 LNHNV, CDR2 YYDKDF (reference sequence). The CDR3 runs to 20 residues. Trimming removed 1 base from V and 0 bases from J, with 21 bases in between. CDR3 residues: CATSRVKPGHTFANTGELFF. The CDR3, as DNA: TGTGCCACCAGCAGAGTTAAACCGGGACACACGTTCGCGAACACCGGGGAGCTGTTTTTT.

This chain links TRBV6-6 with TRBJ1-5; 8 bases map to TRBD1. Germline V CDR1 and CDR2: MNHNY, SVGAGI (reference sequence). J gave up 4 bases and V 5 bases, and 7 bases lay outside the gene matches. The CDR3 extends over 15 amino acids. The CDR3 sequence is CASSTDRGPNQPQHF. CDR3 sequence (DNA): TGTGCCAGCAGTACCGACAGGGGCCCTAATCAGCCCCAGCATTTT.

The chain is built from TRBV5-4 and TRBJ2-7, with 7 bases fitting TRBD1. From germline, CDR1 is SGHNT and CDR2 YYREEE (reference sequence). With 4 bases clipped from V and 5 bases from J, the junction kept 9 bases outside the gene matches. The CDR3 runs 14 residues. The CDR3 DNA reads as TGTGCCAGCAGCCTACAGACAGGGTCGAACGAGCAGTACTTC. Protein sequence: CASSLQTGSNEQYF.

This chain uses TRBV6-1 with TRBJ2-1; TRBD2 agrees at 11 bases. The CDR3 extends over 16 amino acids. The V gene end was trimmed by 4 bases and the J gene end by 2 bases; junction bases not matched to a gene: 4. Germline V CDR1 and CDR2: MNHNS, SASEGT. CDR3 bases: TGTGCCAGCAGTGCACTAGCGGGGGTGACCTACAATGAGCAGTTCTTC. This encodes CASSALAGVTYNEQFF.

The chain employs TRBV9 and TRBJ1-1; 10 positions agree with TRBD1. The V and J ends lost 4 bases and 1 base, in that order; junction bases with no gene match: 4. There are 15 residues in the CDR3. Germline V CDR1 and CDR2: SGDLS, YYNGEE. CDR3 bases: TGTGCCAGCAGCACGGACAGGGGGACGAACACTGAAGCTTTCTTT. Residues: CASSTDRGTNTEAFF.

The chain's CDR3 is CASSHLSEAGGFTDTQYF. In DNA, the CDR3 is TGCGCCAGCAGCCACCTAAGTGAGGCGGGAGGCTTCACAGATACGCAGTATTTT. The chain employs TRBV4-1 and TRBJ2-3, with 8 nucleotides matching TRBD2. This CDR3 is built from 18 residues. Trimming removed 3 bases from V and 2 bases from J; junction bases left unmatched: 13. The germline V gene has CDR1 MGHRA and CDR2 YSYEKL.

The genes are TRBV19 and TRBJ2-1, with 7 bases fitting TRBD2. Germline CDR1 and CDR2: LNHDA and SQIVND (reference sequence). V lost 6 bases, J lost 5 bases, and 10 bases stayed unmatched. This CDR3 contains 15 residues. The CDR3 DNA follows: TGTGCCAGTAGCCTATCCCGGGGGGTTAACAATGAGCAGTTCTTC. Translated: CASSLSRGVNNEQFF.

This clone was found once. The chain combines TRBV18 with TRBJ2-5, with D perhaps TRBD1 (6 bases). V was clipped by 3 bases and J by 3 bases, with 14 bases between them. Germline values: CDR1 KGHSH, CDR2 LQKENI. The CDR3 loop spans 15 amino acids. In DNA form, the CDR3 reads TGTGCCAGCTCACCCTCTTTGACAGGCGAAGAGACCCAGTACTTC. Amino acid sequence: CASSPSLTGEETQYF.

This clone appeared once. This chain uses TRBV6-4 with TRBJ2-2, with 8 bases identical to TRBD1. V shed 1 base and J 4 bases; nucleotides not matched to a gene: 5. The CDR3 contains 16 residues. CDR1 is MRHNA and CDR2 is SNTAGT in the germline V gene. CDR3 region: CASSDWTGLSTGELFF. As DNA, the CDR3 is TGTGCCAGCAGTGACTGGACAGGGTTGAGCACCGGGGAGCTGTTTTTT.

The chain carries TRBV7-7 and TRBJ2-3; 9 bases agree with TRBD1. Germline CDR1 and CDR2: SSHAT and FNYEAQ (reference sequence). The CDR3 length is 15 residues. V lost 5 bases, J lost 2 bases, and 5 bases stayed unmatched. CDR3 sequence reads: CASSPGQGHTDTQYF. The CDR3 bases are TGTGCCAGCAGCCCGGGACAGGGTCACACAGATACGCAGTATTTT.

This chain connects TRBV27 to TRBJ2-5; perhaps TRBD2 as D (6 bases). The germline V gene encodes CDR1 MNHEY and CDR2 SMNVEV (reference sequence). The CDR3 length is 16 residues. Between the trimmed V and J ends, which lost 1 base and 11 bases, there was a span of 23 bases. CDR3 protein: CASSLFPVEGGTEQYF. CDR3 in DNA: TGTGCCAGCAGTTTATTCCCCGTGGAGGGAGGTACGGAGCAGTACTTC.

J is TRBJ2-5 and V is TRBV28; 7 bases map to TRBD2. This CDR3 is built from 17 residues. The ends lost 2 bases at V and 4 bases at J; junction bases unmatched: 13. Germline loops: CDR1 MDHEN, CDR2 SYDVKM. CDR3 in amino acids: CASSLHVGGVAVETQYF. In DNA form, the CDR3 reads TGTGCCAGCAGTTTACACGTGGGGGGGGTCGCAGTAGAGACCCAGTACTTC. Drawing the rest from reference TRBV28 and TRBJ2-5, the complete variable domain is DVKVTQSSRYLVKRTGEKVFLECVQDMDHENMFWYRQDPGLGLRLIYFSYDVKMKEKGDIPEGYSVSREKKERFSLILESASTNQTSMYLCASSLHVGGVAVETQYFGPGTRLLVL.

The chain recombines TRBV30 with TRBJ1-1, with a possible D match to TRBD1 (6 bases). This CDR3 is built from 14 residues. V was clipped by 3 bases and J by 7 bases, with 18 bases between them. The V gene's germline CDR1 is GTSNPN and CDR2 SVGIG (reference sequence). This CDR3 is CAWRNRGGAGEAFF. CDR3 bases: TGTGCCTGGAGAAATCGGGGGGGCGCAGGTGAAGCTTTCTTT.

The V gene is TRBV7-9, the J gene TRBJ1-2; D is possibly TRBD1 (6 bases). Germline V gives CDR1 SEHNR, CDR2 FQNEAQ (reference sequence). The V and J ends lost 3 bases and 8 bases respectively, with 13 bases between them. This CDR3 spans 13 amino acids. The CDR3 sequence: CASSFNREGGYTF. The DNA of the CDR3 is TGTGCCAGCAGCTTTAACAGGGAGGGAGGCTACACCTTC.

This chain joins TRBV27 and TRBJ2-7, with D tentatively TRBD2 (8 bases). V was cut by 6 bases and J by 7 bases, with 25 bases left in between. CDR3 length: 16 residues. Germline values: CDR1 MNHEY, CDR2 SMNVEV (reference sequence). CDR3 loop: CASSRLSGTAQIEQYF. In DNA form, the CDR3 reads TGTGCCAGCAGCCGCCTTAGCGGGACAGCCCAAATAGAGCAGTACTTC.

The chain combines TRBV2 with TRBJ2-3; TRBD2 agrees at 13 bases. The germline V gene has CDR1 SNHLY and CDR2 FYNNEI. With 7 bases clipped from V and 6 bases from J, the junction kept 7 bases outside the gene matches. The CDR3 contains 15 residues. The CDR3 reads CASTGLAGDSDTQYF. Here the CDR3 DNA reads TGTGCCAGCACCGGACTAGCGGGAGATTCCGATACGCAGTATTTT.

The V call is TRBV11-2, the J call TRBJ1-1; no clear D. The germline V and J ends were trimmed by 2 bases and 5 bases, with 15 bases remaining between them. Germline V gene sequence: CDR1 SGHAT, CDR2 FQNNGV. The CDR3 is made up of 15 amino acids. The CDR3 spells CASSLISQLATEAFF. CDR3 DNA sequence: TGTGCCAGCAGCTTAATCAGTCAACTAGCGACTGAAGCTTTCTTT.

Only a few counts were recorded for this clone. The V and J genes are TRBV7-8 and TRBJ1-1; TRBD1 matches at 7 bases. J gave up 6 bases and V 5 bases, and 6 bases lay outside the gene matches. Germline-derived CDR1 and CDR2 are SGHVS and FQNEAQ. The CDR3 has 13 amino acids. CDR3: CASSGRGTAEAFF. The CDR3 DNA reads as TGTGCCAGCAGCGGCAGGGGGACCGCTGAAGCTTTCTTT.

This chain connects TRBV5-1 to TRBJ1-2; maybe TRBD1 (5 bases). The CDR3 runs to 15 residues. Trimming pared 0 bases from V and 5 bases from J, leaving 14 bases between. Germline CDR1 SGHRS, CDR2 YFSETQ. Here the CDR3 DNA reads TGCGCCAGCAGCTTGGCAGCGACAGAGCCTTATGGCTACACCTTC. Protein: CASSLAATEPYGYTF.

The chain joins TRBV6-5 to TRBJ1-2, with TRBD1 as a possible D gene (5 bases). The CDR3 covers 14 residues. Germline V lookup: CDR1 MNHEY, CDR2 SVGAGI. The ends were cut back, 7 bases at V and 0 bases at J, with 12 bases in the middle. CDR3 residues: CASTGGRTNYGYTF. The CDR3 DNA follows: TGTGCCAGCACCGGGGGACGGACTAACTATGGCTACACCTTC.

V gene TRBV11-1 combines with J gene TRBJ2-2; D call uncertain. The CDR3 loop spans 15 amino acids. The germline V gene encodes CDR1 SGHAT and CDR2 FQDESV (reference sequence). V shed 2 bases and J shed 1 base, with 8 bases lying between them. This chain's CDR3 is CASSLSAGNTGELFF. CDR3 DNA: TGTGCCAGCAGCTTATCGGCAGGGAACACCGGGGAGCTGTTTTTT.

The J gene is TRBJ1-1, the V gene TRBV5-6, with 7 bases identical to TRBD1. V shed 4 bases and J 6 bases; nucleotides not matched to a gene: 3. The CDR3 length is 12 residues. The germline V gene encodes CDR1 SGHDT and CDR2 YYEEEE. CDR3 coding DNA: TGTGCCAGCAGCCCAGACAGGGCTGAAGCTTTCTTT. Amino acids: CASSPDRAEAFF.

CDR3 region: CASGLFSVNEQFF. CDR3 DNA sequence: TGTGCTAGTGGTTTGTTTAGTGTAAATGAGCAGTTCTTC. The chain recombines TRBV12-5 with TRBJ2-1; D is uncertain. Germline V lookup: CDR1 LGHNT, CDR2 FRNRAP. This CDR3 has 13 amino acids. V was clipped by 2 bases and J by 7 bases, with 9 bases between them.